These 13 T cell receptor beta chains were all obtained from the same sample, sequenced in a study of cytomegalovirus exposure and HLA in healthy donors. PCR used 60 Vbeta primers and 13 Jbeta primers. The method was immunoSEQ multiplex PCR; TCRdb's version includes in-frame clones alone and lacks a portion of them. The sample has approximately 210,000 clones, 79% seen once. Sequenced input: PBMCs. These receptors all stem from a girl under 18 in good health and CMV-seropositive.

The rearrangement joins TRBV5-1 to TRBJ1-4; perhaps TRBD1 as D (5 bases). V lost 0 bases and J 8 bases, leaving 14 bases between the germline ends. There are 15 residues in the CDR3. Germline lookup yields CDR1 SGHRS and CDR2 YFSETQ. Written as DNA, the CDR3 is TGCGCCAGCAGCTTGGTGGGCAGGGTAGACGAAAAACTGTTTTTT. Translated: CASSLVGRVDEKLFF.

J is TRBJ2-7 and V is TRBV7-2; 7 bases line up with TRBD1. J lost 10 bases, V lost 3 bases, and 21 bases had no gene match. The V gene's germline CDR1 is SGHTA and CDR2 FQGNSA. This CDR3 has 17 amino acids. The CDR3 DNA reads as TGTGCCAGCAGCTTGGCCCCCCCGAGACAGGGTAACGGGAATCAGTACTTC. Its translation: CASSLAPPRQGNGNQYF. Full variable domain (remainder filled in from reference TRBV7-2 and TRBJ2-7): GAGVSQSPSNKVTEKGKDVELRCDPISGHTALYWYRQSLGQGLEFLIYFQGNSAPDKSGLPSDRFSAERTGGSVSTLTIQRTQQEDSAVYLCASSLAPPRQGNGNQYFGPGTRLTVT.

Points on this clone: At one boundary the junction diverges from the germline segment, which might be a read error. J is TRBJ1-2 and V is TRBV15; 8 bases fit TRBD1. The CDR3 consists of 15 residues. From germline, CDR1 is LNHNV and CDR2 YYDKDF (reference sequence). CDR3 in DNA: TGTGCCACCAGCGCCCGGACAGGGCGGTTTTATGACTACACCTTC. Protein: CATSARTGRFYDYTF.

The chain uses TRBV4-2 and TRBJ1-4, with 8 bases that match TRBD1. The CDR3 sequence is 15 residues long. V was pared by 5 bases and J by 6 bases, with 8 bases of the junction left unmatched. The germline gives CDR1 LGHNA, CDR2 YNFKEQ. CDR3 DNA sequence: TGTGCCAGCAGCGAAGCCGGGACAGGCGATGAAAAACTGTTTTTT. It encodes CASSEAGTGDEKLFF.

This clone has more than one count but fewer than ten. V is TRBV25-1 and J is TRBJ2-2; 7 nucleotides align to TRBD2. Unmatched junction bases numbered 8, after V lost 6 bases and J lost 7 bases. Germline-derived CDR1 and CDR2 are MGHDK and SYGVNS. The CDR3 has 14 residues. The CDR3 protein is CASRHGGGGGELFF. For the CDR3, the DNA is TGTGCCAGCAGGCATGGGGGGGGAGGCGGGGAGCTGTTTTTT.

There are a few counts of this clone. The rearrangement links TRBV2 to TRBJ1-2, with D unresolved. Trimming cost V 3 bases and J 5 bases, with 16 bases left between them. Germline-derived CDR1 and CDR2 are SNHLY and FYNNEI. This CDR3 spans 15 amino acids. The CDR3 loop reads CASSDKDSGRYGYTF. The DNA for the CDR3 is TGTGCCAGCAGTGATAAGGACTCTGGGAGGTATGGCTACACCTTC.

CDR3 region: CASSYSRGTGNTIYF. The CDR3 DNA is TGTGCCAGCAGTTACTCCCGGGGGACTGGAAACACCATATATTTT. The V call is TRBV6-5, the J call TRBJ1-3; possible D gene TRBD1, 5 bases. Germline V gives CDR1 MNHEY, CDR2 SVGAGI. The CDR3 extends over 15 amino acids. V dropped 0 bases and J dropped 2 bases, with 8 bases sitting between them.

The V gene is TRBV28, the J gene TRBJ2-6, with a weak D call TRBD2 (5 bases). CDR3 size: 15 residues. Germline CDR1 MDHEN, CDR2 SYDVKM. V lost 10 bases to trimming and J lost 2 bases, with 15 bases between them. As DNA, the CDR3 is TGTGCCATTCACGGAGAGGGCCCTGGGGCCAACGTCCTGACTTTC. As protein: CAIHGEGPGANVLTF.

This rearrangement joins TRBV29-1 to TRBJ1-1; 8 bases match TRBD1. Trimming at V came to 3 bases and at J to 11 bases, leaving 5 bases not matched to a gene. The CDR3 contains 11 residues. From germline, CDR1 is SQVTM and CDR2 ANQGSEA. The CDR3 reads CSVDNTGGAFF. For the CDR3, the DNA is TGCAGCGTTGACAACACAGGGGGGGCTTTCTTT.

The rearrangement uses TRBV10-3 and TRBJ2-5; 7 bases align to TRBD1. Looked up from germline, CDR1 is ENHRY and CDR2 is SYGVKD. The CDR3 consists of 13 residues. With 6 bases clipped from V and 9 bases from J, the junction kept 10 bases outside the gene matches. The CDR3: CAISPGQQESQYF. The CDR3 coding sequence is TGTGCCATCAGCCCGGGACAGCAAGAATCCCAGTACTTC.

This chain links TRBV15 with TRBJ1-6; no clear D gene. The germline gives CDR1 LNHNV, CDR2 YYDKDF (reference sequence). The V end was cut by 0 bases, the J end by 1 base, with 7 bases between. This CDR3 contains 16 residues. The CDR3 protein is CATSREPGSYNSPLHF. In DNA, the CDR3 is TGTGCCACCAGCAGAGAGCCGGGGTCCTATAATTCACCCCTCCACTTT.

The chain couples TRBV13 to TRBJ1-1; TRBD1 might be the D (6 bases). The CDR3 has 13 amino acids. Trimming took off 7 bases at V and 6 bases at J, with 15 bases between the two ends. Germline lookup yields CDR1 PRHDT and CDR2 FYEKMQ (reference sequence). CDR3 residues: CASTRTGIAEAFF. The CDR3 DNA reads TGTGCCAGCACTCGAACAGGGATAGCTGAAGCTTTCTTT.

The chain couples TRBV7-6 to TRBJ1-4; D gene ambiguous. The CDR3 extends over 14 amino acids. The germline V gene encodes CDR1 SGHVS and CDR2 FNYEAQ. The V and J ends lost 5 bases and 10 bases respectively, with 17 bases between them. CDR3 region: CASSGLVGRRKLFF. The CDR3 coding sequence is TGTGCCAGCAGCGGACTCGTCGGGCGTCGAAAACTGTTTTTT.